Listed below are T cell receptor beta chains from one sample, sequenced in a study of shared clonotypes between healthy human individuals. Repertoires were generated with immunoSEQ multiplex PCR, while TCRdb's copy carries only in-frame clones and drops some. The sample yields under 1 million clones, 80% to 95% seen once. Sequencing was carried out using naive CD8+ T cells sorted from blood. The receptor set was obtained from a man younger than 40 in good health. Each CDR3 is given with its conserved first and last residue. Each record gives: V gene, D gene, J gene, clone size, CDR3 protein, CDR3 DNA. A D gene is named only where the DNA matches it firmly. Not every row has a clone size; where given, it reads once, few, many or a size class.

v_gene: TRBV7-9
d_gene: TRBD2
j_gene: TRBJ2-7
abundance: -
CDR3aa: CASSLTGLASYEQYF
CDR3nt: TGTGCCAGCAGCCTCACCGGACTAGCGTCCTACGAGCAGTACTTC

v_gene: TRBV10-3
d_gene: TRBD1
j_gene: TRBJ2-5
abundance: -
CDR3aa: CAISEWDREPSTQYF
CDR3nt: TGTGCCATCAGTGAGTGGGACAGGGAACCTTCGACCCAGTACTTC

v_gene: TRBV29-1
d_gene: -
j_gene: TRBJ2-5
abundance: -
CDR3aa: CSVGGAQETQYF
CDR3nt: TGCAGCGTTGGGGGGGCCCAAGAGACCCAGTACTTC

v_gene: TRBV7-2
d_gene: TRBD2
j_gene: TRBJ2-7
abundance: -
CDR3aa: CASSPRTSGRLNEQYF
CDR3nt: TGTGCCAGCAGCCCGCGGACTAGCGGGAGGTTGAACGAGCAGTACTTC

v_gene: TRBV27
d_gene: -
j_gene: TRBJ2-7
abundance: -
CDR3aa: CASTSLDSSYEQYF
CDR3nt: TGTGCCAGCACCTCTCTGGACAGCTCCTACGAGCAGTACTTC

v_gene: TRBV10-3
d_gene: -
j_gene: TRBJ2-1
abundance: -
CDR3aa: CAISERGRDTTYNEQFF
CDR3nt: TGTGCCATCAGTGAGAGAGGCCGGGACACCACCTACAATGAGCAGTTCTTC

v_gene: TRBV5-4
d_gene: -
j_gene: TRBJ2-2
abundance: -
CDR3aa: CASSRGELSAGELFF
CDR3nt: TGTGCCAGCAGCCGCGGGGAGTTATCGGCCGGGGAGCTGTTTTTT

v_gene: TRBV4-1
d_gene: -
j_gene: TRBJ2-1
abundance: -
CDR3aa: CASSQVSYNEQFF
CDR3nt: TGCGCCAGCAGCCAAGTCTCCTACAATGAGCAGTTCTTC

v_gene: TRBV7-2
d_gene: TRBD1
j_gene: TRBJ2-3
abundance: -
CDR3aa: CASSSSTGRTDTQYF
CDR3nt: TGTGCCAGCAGTTCCTCGACAGGGCGCACAGATACGCAGTATTTT

v_gene: TRBV10-3
d_gene: -
j_gene: TRBJ1-2
abundance: -
CDR3aa: CAISESLNLYGYTF
CDR3nt: TGTGCCATCAGTGAGTCGTTAAACCTCTATGGCTACACCTTC

v_gene: TRBV7-8
d_gene: -
j_gene: TRBJ1-2
abundance: -
CDR3aa: CASRHQGAENPQANYGYTF
CDR3nt: TGTGCCAGCAGACACCAAGGGGCCGAAAATCCCCAAGCTAACTATGGCTACACCTTC

v_gene: TRBV7-6
d_gene: -
j_gene: TRBJ2-1
abundance: -
CDR3aa: CASSLIQNEQFF
CDR3nt: TGTGCCAGCAGCTTAATTCAGAATGAGCAGTTCTTC

v_gene: TRBV19
d_gene: -
j_gene: TRBJ2-7
abundance: -
CDR3aa: CASSTSAGDSYEQYF
CDR3nt: TGTGCCAGTAGCACCTCAGCGGGCGACTCCTACGAGCAGTACTTC

v_gene: TRBV7-2
d_gene: -
j_gene: TRBJ2-7
abundance: -
CDR3aa: CASSLGYGGEHYEQYF
CDR3nt: TGTGCCAGCAGCTTAGGCTACGGCGGAGAACACTACGAGCAGTACTTC

v_gene: TRBV5-1
d_gene: -
j_gene: TRBJ2-2
abundance: -
CDR3aa: CASSLSGQPNTGELFF
CDR3nt: TGCGCCAGCAGCTTGTCCGGACAGCCGAACACCGGGGAGCTGTTTTTT

v_gene: TRBV7-9
d_gene: TRBD1
j_gene: TRBJ1-2
abundance: -
CDR3aa: CASSLPQGDVDYGYTF
CDR3nt: TGTGCCAGCAGCTTACCACAGGGGGATGTGGACTATGGCTACACCTTC

v_gene: TRBV6-1
d_gene: -
j_gene: TRBJ1-4
abundance: -
CDR3aa: CASSEAGGAVEKLFF
CDR3nt: TGTGCCAGCAGTGAAGCGGGGGGGGCGGTTGAAAAACTGTTTTTT

v_gene: TRBV19
d_gene: -
j_gene: TRBJ2-3
abundance: -
CDR3aa: CATFSDTQYF
CDR3nt: TGTGCCACCTTTTCAGATACGCAGTATTTT

v_gene: TRBV28
d_gene: -
j_gene: TRBJ2-1
abundance: -
CDR3aa: CASSLAGSVYNEQFF
CDR3nt: TGTGCCAGCAGTTTAGCGGGATCGGTCTACAATGAGCAGTTCTTC

v_gene: TRBV7-9
d_gene: -
j_gene: TRBJ1-1
abundance: -
CDR3aa: CASSDSRNLNTEAFF
CDR3nt: TGTGCCAGCAGTGATTCCCGGAACTTGAACACTGAAGCTTTCTTT

v_gene: TRBV27
d_gene: -
j_gene: TRBJ2-6
abundance: -
CDR3aa: CASSWGASGANVLTF
CDR3nt: TGTGCCAGCAGTTGGGGGGCCTCTGGGGCCAACGTCCTGACTTTC

v_gene: TRBV6-5
d_gene: TRBD2
j_gene: TRBJ2-1
abundance: -
CDR3aa: CASRTSLAINEQFF
CDR3nt: TGTGCCAGCAGGACCTCACTAGCGATCAATGAGCAGTTCTTC

v_gene: TRBV7-9
d_gene: TRBD2
j_gene: TRBJ2-7
abundance: -
CDR3aa: CASSAPGLAAYEQYF
CDR3nt: TGTGCCAGCAGCGCGCCGGGACTAGCGGCTTACGAGCAGTACTTC

v_gene: TRBV25-1
d_gene: TRBD1
j_gene: TRBJ1-4
abundance: once
CDR3aa: CASSAQSTGFANEKLFF
CDR3nt: TGTGCCAGCAGTGCCCAATCGACAGGGTTCGCTAATGAAAAACTGTTTTTT

v_gene: TRBV6-5
d_gene: -
j_gene: TRBJ2-1
abundance: few
CDR3aa: CASSPGDEQFF
CDR3nt: TGTGCCAGCAGTCCAGGGGATGAGCAGTTCTTC

v_gene: TRBV4-3
d_gene: -
j_gene: TRBJ2-7
abundance: -
CDR3aa: CASSQDRGSYEQYF
CDR3nt: TGCGCCAGCAGCCAAGATCGAGGAAGCTACGAGCAGTACTTC

v_gene: TRBV11-2
d_gene: TRBD2
j_gene: TRBJ2-5
abundance: -
CDR3aa: CASSLEAGVQETQYF
CDR3nt: TGTGCCAGCAGCTTAGAGGCGGGAGTCCAAGAGACCCAGTACTTC

v_gene: TRBV27
d_gene: TRBD1
j_gene: TRBJ1-4
abundance: -
CDR3aa: CASSLQVVSRDSTNEKLFF
CDR3nt: TGTGCCAGCAGTTTACAGGTGGTGTCCAGGGACAGCACTAATGAAAAACTGTTTTTT

v_gene: TRBV11-2
d_gene: -
j_gene: TRBJ2-7
abundance: -
CDR3aa: CASNNLGVTTTIEQYF
CDR3nt: TGTGCCAGCAACAACTTGGGGGTTACTACTACGATCGAGCAGTACTTC

v_gene: TRBV5-1
d_gene: TRBD1
j_gene: TRBJ2-1
abundance: -
CDR3aa: CASSLGDRGGSRNNEQFF
CDR3nt: TGCGCCAGCAGCTTGGGGGACAGGGGTGGGAGTAGGAACAATGAGCAGTTCTTC

v_gene: TRBV7-2
d_gene: TRBD2
j_gene: TRBJ2-4
abundance: -
CDR3aa: CASSPGLAGAKNIQYF
CDR3nt: TGTGCCAGCAGCCCCGGACTAGCGGGGGCCAAAAACATTCAGTACTTC

v_gene: TRBV19
d_gene: -
j_gene: TRBJ1-1
abundance: -
CDR3aa: CASRGKGGNTEAFF
CDR3nt: TGTGCCAGTAGGGGTAAAGGGGGGAACACTGAAGCTTTCTTT